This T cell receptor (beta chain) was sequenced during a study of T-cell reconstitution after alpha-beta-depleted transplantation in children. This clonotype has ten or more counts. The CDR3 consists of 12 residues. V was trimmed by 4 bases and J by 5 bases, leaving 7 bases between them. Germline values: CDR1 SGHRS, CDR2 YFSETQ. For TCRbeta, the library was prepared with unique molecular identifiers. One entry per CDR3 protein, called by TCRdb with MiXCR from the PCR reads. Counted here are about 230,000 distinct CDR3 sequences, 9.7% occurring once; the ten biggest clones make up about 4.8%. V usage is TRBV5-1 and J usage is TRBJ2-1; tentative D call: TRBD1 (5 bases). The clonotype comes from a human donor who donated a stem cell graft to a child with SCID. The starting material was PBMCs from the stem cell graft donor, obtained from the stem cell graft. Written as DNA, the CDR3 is TGCGCCAGCAGCAGGGGTGACAATGAGCAGTTCTTC. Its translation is CASSRGDNEQFF.